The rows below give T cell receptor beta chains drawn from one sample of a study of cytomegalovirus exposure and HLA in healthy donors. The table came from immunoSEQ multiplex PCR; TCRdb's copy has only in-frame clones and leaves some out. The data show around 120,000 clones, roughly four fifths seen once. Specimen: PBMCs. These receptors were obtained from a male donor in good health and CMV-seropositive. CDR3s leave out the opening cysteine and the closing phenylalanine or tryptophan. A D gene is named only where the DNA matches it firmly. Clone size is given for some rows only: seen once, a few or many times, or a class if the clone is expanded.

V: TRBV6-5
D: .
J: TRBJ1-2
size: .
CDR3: ASSPGLYYGYT

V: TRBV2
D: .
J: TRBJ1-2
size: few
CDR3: ASSEWGGGDGYT

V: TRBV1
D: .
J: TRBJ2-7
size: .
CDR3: TSSQRRGYEQY

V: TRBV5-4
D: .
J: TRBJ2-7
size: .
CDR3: ASSLGQGPAYEQY

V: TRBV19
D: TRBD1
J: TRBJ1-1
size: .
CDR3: ASSIPWTGTTGEAF

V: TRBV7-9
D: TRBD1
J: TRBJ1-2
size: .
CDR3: ASSSSDRGAPIYGYT

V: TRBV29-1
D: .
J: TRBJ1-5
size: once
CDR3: SVSAAGGNQPQH

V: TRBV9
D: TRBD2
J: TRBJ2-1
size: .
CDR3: ASSVTLADNEQF

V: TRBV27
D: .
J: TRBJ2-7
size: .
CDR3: ASSLGGPREQY

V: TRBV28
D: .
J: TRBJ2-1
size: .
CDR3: ASTQLHEQF

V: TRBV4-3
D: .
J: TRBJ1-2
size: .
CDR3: ASSQDVGGSYLSYT

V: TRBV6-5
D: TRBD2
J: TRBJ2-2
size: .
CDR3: ASRSGTSATGELF

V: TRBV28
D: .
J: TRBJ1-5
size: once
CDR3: ASSIPGLSNQPQH

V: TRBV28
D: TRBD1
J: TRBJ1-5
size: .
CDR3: ASSSSGTGYQPQH

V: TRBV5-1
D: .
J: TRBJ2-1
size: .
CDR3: ASRRKGEPSNEQF

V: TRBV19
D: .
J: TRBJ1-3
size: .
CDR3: ASTEISTAGNTIY

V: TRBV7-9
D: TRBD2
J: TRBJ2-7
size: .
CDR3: SSSRISGMLPYEQY

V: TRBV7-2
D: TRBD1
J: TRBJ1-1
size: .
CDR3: ASSFGTANTEAF

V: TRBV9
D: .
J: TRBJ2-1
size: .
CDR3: ASSVADSYNEQF

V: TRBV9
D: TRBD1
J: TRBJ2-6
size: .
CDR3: ASSIPAGTGTGANVLT

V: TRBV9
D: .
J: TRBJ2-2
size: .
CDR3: ASSGSVNTGELF

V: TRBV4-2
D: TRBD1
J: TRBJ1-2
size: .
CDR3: ASSQDSGTGQGRSGYT

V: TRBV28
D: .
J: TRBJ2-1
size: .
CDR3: ASSRPGTEQF